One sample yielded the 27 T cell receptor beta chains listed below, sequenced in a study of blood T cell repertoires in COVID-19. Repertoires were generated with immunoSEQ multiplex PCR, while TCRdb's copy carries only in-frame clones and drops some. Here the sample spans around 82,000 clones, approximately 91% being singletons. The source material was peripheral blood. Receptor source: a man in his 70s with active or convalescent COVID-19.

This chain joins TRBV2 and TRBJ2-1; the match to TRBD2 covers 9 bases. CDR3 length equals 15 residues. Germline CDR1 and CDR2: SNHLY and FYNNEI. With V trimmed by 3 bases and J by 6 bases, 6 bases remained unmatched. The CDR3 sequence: CASSDSGGLFNEQFF. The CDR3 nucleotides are TGTGCCAGCAGTGATAGCGGGGGCCTTTTCAATGAGCAGTTCTTC.

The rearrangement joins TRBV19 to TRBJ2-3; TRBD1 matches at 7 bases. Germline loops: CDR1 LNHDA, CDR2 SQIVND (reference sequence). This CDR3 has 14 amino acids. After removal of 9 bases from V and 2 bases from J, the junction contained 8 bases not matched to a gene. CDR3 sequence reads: CASDPGQYTDTQYF. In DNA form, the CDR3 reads TGTGCCAGCGACCCGGGACAGTACACAGATACGCAGTATTTT.

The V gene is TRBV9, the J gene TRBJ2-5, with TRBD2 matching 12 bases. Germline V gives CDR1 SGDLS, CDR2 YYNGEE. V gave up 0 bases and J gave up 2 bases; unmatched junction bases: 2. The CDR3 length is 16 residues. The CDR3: CASSVETSGGQETQYF. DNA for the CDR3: TGTGCCAGCAGCGTAGAGACTAGCGGGGGACAAGAGACCCAGTACTTC.

CDR3 in DNA: TGTGCCAGCAGTTTAACAGTCGGCACTGAAGCTTTCTTT. It yields the protein CASSLTVGTEAFF. V and J are TRBV28 and TRBJ1-1; D call uncertain. Germline loops: CDR1 MDHEN, CDR2 SYDVKM. The germline V and J ends were trimmed by 2 bases and 4 bases, with 8 bases remaining between them. CDR3 length equals 13 residues.

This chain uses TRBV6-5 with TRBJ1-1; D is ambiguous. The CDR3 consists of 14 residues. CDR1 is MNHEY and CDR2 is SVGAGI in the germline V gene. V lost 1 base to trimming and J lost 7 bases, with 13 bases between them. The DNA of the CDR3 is TGTGCCAGCAGTTACTTCCCGGTTGGGCTTGAAGCTTTCTTT. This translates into CASSYFPVGLEAFF.

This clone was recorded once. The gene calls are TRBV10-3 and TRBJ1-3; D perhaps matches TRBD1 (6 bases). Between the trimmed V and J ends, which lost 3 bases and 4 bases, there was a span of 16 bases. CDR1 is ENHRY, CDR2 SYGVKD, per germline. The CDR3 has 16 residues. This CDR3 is CAISEPSGGVGNTIYF. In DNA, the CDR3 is TGTGCCATCAGTGAACCTAGTGGGGGCGTGGGAAACACCATATATTTT.

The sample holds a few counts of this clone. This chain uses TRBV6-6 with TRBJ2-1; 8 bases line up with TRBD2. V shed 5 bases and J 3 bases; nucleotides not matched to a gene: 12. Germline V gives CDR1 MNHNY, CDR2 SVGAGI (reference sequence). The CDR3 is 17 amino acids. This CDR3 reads CASSRPLGGGLYNEQFF. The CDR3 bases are TGTGCCAGCAGTCGGCCCCTTGGCGGGGGGCTCTACAATGAGCAGTTCTTC.

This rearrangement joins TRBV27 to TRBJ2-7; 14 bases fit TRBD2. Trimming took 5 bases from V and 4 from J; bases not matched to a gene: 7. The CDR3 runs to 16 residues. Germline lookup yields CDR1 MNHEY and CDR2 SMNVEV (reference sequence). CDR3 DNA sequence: TGTGCCAGCAGTATGACTAGCGGGGGGGCCCATTACGAGCAGTACTTC. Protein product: CASSMTSGGAHYEQYF.

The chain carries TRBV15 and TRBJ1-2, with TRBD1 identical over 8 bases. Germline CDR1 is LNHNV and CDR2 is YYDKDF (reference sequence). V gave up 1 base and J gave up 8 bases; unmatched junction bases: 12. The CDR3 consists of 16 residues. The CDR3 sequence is CATSRGAGQGIGGYTF. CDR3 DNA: TGTGCCACCAGCAGAGGGGCAGGACAGGGTATTGGAGGCTACACCTTC.

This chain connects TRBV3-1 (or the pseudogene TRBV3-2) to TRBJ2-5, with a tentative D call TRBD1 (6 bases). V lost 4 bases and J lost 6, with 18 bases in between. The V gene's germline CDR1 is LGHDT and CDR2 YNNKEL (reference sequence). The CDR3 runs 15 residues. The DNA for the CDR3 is TGTGCCAGCAGCCGGGACACCCAGGCGCGGAAGACCCAGTACTTC. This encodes CASSRDTQARKTQYF.

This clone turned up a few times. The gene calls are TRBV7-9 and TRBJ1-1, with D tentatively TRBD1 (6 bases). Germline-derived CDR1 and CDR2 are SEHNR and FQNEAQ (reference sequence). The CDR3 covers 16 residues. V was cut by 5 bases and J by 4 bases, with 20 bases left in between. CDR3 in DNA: TGTGCCAGCAGCCCTCTTTTTTTCAGGGGCGGCACTGAAGCTTTCTTT. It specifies CASSPLFFRGGTEAFF.

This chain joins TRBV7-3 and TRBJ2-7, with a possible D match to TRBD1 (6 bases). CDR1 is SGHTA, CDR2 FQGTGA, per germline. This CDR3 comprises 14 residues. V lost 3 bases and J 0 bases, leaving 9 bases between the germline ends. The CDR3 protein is CASSFDRYSYEQYF. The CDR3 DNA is TGTGCCAGCAGCTTCGACAGGTACTCCTACGAGCAGTACTTC. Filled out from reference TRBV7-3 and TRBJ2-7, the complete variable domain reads GAGVSQTPSNKVTEKGKYVELRCDPISGHTALYWYRQSLGQGPEFLIYFQGTGAADDSGLPNDRFFAVRPEGSVSTLKIQRTERGDSAVYLCASSFDRYSYEQYFGPGTRLTVT.

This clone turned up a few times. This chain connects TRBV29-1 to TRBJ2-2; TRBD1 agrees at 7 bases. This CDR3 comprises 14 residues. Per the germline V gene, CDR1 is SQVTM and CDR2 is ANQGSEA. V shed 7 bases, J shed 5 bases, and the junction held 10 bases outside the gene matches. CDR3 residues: CSAIDRAQTGELFF. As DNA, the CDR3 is TGCAGCGCTATAGACAGGGCTCAGACCGGGGAGCTGTTTTTT.

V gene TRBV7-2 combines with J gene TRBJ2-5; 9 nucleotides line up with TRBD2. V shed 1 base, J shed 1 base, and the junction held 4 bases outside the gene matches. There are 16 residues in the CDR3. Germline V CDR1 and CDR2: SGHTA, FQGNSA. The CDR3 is CASSLGLAGSQETQYF. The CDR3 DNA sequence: TGTGCCAGCAGCTTAGGTCTAGCGGGGAGCCAAGAGACCCAGTACTTC.

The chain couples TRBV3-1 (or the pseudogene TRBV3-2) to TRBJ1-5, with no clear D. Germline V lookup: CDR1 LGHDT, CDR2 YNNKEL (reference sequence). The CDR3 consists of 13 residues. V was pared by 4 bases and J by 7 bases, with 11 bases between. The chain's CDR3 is CASSLYPGQPQHF. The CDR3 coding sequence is TGTGCCAGCAGCCTATATCCGGGACAGCCCCAGCATTTT.

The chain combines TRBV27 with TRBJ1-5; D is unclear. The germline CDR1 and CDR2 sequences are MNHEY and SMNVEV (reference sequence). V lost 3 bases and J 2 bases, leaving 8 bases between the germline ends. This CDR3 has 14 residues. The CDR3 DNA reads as TGTGCCAGCAGTTTCCAGCAGGGCAATCAGCCCCAGCATTTT. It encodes CASSFQQGNQPQHF.

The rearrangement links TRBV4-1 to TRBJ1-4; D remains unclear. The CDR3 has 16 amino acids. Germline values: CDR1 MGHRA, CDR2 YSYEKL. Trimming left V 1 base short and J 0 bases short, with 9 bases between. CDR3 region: CASSQGTFATNEKLFF. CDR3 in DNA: TGCGCCAGCAGCCAAGGTACTTTTGCAACTAATGAAAAACTGTTTTTT.

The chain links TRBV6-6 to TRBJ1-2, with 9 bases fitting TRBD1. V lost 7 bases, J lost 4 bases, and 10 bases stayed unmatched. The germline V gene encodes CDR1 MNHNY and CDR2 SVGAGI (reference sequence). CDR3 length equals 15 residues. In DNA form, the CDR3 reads TGTGCCAGCACCCTAACAGGGGGCGCCCTCTATGGCTACACCTTC. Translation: CASTLTGGALYGYTF.

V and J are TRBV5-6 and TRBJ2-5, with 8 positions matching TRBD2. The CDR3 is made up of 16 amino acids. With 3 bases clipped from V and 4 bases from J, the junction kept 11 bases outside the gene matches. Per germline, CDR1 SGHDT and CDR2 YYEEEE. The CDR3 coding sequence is TGTGCCAGCAGCTCGCCTCAGCGGGAGAAATTAGAGACCCAGTACTTC. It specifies CASSSPQREKLETQYF.

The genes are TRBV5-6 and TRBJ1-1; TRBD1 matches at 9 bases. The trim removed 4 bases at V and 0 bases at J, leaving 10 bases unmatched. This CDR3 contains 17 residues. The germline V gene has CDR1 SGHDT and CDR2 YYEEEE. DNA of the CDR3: TGTGCCAGCAGCCCGGGGACAGGGAAGATTGTGAACACTGAAGCTTTCTTT. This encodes CASSPGTGKIVNTEAFF.

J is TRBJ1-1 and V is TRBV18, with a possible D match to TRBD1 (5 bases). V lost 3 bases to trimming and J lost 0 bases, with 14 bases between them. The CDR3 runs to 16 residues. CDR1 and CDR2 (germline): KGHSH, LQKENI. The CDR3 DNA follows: TGTGCCAGCTCACCTGGGGGGTACGGTCTGAACACTGAAGCTTTCTTT. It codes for CASSPGGYGLNTEAFF.

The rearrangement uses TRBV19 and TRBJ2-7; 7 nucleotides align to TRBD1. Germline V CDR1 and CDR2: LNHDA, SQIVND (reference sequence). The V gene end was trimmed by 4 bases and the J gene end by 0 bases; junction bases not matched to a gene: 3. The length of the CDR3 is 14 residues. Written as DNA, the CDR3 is TGTGCCAGTAGTAACCGACAGGGCTCCTACGAGCAGTACTTC. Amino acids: CASSNRQGSYEQYF.

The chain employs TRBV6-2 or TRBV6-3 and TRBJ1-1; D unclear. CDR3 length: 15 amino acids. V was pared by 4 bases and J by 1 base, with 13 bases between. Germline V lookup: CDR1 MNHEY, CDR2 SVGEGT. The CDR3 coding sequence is TGTGCCAGCAGTTTTGGCTCAGTTCAGAACACTGAAGCTTTCTTT. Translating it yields CASSFGSVQNTEAFF.

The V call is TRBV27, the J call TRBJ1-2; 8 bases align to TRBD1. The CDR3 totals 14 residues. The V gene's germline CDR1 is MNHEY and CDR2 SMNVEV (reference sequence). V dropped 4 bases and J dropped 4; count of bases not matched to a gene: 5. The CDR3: CASSSQGAGYGYTF. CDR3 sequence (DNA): TGTGCCAGCAGTTCTCAGGGGGCTGGCTATGGCTACACCTTC.

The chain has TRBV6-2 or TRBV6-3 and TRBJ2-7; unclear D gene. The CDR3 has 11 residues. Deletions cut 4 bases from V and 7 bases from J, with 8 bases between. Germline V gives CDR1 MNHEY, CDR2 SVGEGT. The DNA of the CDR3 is TGTGCCAGCAGTTTGTCGCGGGAGCAGTACTTC. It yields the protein CASSLSREQYF.

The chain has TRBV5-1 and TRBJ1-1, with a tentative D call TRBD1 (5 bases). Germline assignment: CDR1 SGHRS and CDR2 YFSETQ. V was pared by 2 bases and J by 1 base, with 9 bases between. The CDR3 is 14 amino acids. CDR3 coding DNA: TGCGCCAGCAGCTTCGACGGGGGGAACACTGAAGCTTTCTTT. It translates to CASSFDGGNTEAFF.

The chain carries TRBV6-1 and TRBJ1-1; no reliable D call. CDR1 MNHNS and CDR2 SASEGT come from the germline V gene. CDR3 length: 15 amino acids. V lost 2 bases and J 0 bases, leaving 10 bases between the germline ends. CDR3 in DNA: TGTGCCAGCAGTGAAAGTCCAGTACTGAACACTGAAGCTTTCTTT. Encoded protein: CASSESPVLNTEAFF.